This T cell receptor beta chain is from a study of PD-L1 blockade in urothelial cancer. Across the study: Patients started atezolizumab at some point between 2012 and 2014, 1,200 mg intravenously every 3 weeks. The number of prior chemotherapy regimens per patient was 0 to 3.

The germline V gene has CDR1 SGHDT and CDR2 YYEEEE. The CDR3 covers 16 residues. Trimming stripped 4 bases from V and 8 bases from J, with 21 bases between. Only in-frame clones appear in the TCRdb table, and some are missing; sequencing was by immunoSEQ multiplex PCR. The sample includes around 130,000 clones, around 85% of them seen just once. Regarding time point: pretreatment peripheral blood. The sequenced sample was PBMCs, obtained around atezolizumab (anti-PD-L1) treatment. The clonotype comes from a man aged 50 to 60 with urothelial cancer. This chain uses TRBV5-6 with TRBJ1-4; a weak D match, TRBD1 (5 bases). CDR3 nucleotide sequence: TGTGCCAGCAGCATGATACCGGGCCGCGGGGGGGAAAAACTGTTTTTT. It yields the protein CASSMIPGRGGEKLFF.